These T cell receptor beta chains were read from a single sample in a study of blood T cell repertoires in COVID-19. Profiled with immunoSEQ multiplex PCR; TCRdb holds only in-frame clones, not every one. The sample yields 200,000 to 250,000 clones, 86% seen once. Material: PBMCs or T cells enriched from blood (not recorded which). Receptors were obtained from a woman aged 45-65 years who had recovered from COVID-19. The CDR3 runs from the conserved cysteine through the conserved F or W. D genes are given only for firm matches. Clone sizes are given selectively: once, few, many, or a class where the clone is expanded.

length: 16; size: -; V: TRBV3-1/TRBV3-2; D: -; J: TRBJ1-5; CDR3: CASSQEFSGSRQPQHF; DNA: TGTGCCAGCAGCCAAGAATTTTCAGGGTCTCGTCAGCCCCAGCATTTT
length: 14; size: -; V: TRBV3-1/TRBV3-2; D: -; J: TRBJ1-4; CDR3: CASSRSPANEKLFF; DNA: TGTGCCAGCAGCCGGAGCCCGGCAAATGAAAAACTGTTTTTT
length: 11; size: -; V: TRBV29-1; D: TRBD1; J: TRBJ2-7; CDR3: CSVHRGLEQYF; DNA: TGCAGCGTGCACAGGGGGCTGGAGCAGTACTTC
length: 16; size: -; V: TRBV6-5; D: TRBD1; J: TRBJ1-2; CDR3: CASSYSGQGALYGYTF; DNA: TGTGCCAGCAGTTACTCGGGACAGGGGGCTCTTTATGGCTACACCTTC
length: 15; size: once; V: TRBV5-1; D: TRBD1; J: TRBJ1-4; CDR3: CASSLGTGGDEKLFF; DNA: TGCGCCAGCAGCTTGGGGACAGGGGGGGATGAAAAACTGTTTTTT
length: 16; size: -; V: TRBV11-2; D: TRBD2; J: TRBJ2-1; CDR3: CASSIGSAGGLNEQFF; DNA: TGTGCCAGCAGCATAGGTTCAGCGGGGGGGCTTAATGAGCAGTTCTTC
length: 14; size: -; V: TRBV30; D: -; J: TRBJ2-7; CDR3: CAWRIGGKGYEQYF; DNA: TGTGCCTGGCGTATCGGGGGAAAAGGCTACGAGCAGTACTTC
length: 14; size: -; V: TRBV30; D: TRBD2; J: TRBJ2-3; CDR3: CAWRLAGVIDTQYF; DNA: TGTGCCTGGAGGCTAGCGGGGGTCATAGATACGCAGTATTTT
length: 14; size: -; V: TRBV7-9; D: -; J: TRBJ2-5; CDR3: CASSVAQGRETQYF; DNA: TGTGCCAGCAGCGTAGCCCAGGGGCGAGAGACCCAGTACTTC
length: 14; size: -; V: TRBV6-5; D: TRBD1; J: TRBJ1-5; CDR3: CASSYGGTGQPQHF; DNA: TGTGCCAGCAGTTACGGAGGGACAGGGCAGCCCCAGCATTTT
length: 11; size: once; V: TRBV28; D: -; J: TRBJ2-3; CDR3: CASIQGNTQYF; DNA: TGTGCCAGCATCCAGGGAAATACGCAGTATTTT
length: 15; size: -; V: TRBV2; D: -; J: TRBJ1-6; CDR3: CASSRTGPYNSPLHF; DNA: TGTGCCAGCAGTAGAACAGGGCCCTATAATTCACCCCTCCACTTT
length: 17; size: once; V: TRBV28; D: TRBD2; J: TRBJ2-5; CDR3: CASSPLGGRKGQETQYF; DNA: TGTGCCAGCAGTCCCTTAGGCGGGAGGAAGGGGCAAGAGACCCAGTACTTC
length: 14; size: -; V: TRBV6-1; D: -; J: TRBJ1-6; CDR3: CASSLDRANSPLHF; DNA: TGTGCCAGCAGTCTCGACAGAGCGAATTCACCCCTCCACTTT
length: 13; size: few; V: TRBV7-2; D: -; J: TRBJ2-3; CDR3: CASRTGSSDTQYF; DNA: TGTGCCAGCAGAACGGGGAGTTCAGATACGCAGTATTTT
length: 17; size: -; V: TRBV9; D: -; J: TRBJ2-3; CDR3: CASSAHATKDGTDTQYF; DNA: TGTGCCAGCAGCGCTCACGCAACCAAAGACGGGACAGATACGCAGTATTTT
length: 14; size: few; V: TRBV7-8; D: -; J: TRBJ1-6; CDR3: CASSLGDGVSPLHF; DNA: TGTGCCAGCAGCTTGGGAGATGGGGTTTCACCCCTCCACTTT
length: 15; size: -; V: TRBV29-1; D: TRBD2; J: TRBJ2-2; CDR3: CSVEVAGLNTGELFF; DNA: TGCAGCGTTGAAGTTGCGGGACTAAACACCGGGGAGCTGTTTTTT
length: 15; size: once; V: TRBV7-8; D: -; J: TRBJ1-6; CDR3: CASSPDGSYNSPLHF; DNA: TGTGCCAGCAGCCCGGACGGGAGTTATAATTCACCCCTCCACTTT
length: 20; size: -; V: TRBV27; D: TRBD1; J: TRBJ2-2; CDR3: CASSSPSGDRGGLNTGELFF; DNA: TGTGCCAGCAGTTCCCCCTCCGGGGACAGGGGAGGACTCAACACCGGGGAGCTGTTTTTT
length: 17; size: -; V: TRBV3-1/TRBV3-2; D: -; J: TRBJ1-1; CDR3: CASRTSSGGLGNTEAFF; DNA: TGTGCCAGCAGGACGAGCTCGGGAGGGCTGGGGAACACTGAAGCTTTCTTT
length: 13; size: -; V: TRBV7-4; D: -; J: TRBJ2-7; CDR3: CASTPRSSYEQYF; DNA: TGTGCCAGCACCCCCCGGTCAAGCTACGAGCAGTACTTC
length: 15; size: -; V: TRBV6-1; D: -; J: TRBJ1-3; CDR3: CASSDLLSSGNTIYF; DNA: TGTGCCAGCAGTGACCTATTAAGCTCTGGAAACACCATATATTTT
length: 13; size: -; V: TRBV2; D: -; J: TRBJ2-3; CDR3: CASRDIWGDTQYF; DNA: TGTGCCAGCAGGGACATTTGGGGAGATACGCAGTATTTT
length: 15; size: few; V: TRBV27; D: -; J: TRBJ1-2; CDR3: CASSPAGQLPSGYTF; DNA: TGTGCCAGCAGTCCAGCGGGGCAGCTCCCATCGGGCTACACCTTC
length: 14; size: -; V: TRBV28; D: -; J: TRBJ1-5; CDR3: CASTRGISNQPQHF; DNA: TGTGCCAGCACTCGAGGAATTAGCAATCAGCCCCAGCATTTT
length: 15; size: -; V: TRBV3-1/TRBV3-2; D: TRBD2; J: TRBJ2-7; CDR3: CASSQGTSGRNEQYF; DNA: TGTGCCAGCAGCCAGGGGACTAGCGGGCGGAACGAGCAGTACTTC
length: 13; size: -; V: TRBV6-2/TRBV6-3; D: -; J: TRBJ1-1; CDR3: CASSSDMNTEAFF; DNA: TGTGCCAGCAGTTCAGACATGAACACTGAAGCTTTCTTT
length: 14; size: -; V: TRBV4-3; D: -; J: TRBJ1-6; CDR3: CASSQDRVNSPLHF; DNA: TGCGCCAGCAGCCAAGACAGGGTGAATTCACCCCTCCACTTT
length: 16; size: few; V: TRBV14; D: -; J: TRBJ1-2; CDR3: CASSQDGIGGRYGYTF; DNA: TGTGCCAGCAGCCAAGATGGCATAGGGGGTAGATATGGCTACACCTTC
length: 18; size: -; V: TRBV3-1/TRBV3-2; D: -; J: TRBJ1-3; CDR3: CASSQGLGREGSGNTIYF; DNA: TGTGCCAGCAGCCAGGGGCTGGGCAGGGAGGGATCTGGAAACACCATATATTTT
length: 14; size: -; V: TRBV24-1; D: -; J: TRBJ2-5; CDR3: CATSAPGSLETQYF; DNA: TGTGCCACCAGCGCGCCCGGGTCCTTAGAGACCCAGTACTTC
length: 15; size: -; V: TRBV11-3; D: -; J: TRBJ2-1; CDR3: CASSLELVFIYEQFF; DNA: TGTGCCAGCAGCTTAGAACTAGTGTTTATCTATGAGCAGTTCTTC
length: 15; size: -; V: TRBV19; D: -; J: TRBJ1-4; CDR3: CASSIGTVSNEKLFF; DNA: TGTGCCAGTAGTATAGGGACAGTTAGTAATGAAAAACTGTTTTTT
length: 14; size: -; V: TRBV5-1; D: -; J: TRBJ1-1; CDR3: CASSYRTAGTEAFF; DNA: TGCGCCAGCAGCTATCGGACAGCAGGCACTGAAGCTTTCTTT
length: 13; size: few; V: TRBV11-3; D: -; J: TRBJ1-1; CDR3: CASSLMQGTEAFF; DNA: TGTGCCAGCAGCTTAATGCAGGGAACTGAAGCTTTCTTT
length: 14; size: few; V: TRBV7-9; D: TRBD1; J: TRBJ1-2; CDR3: CASSSYRGAGGYTF; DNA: TGTGCCAGCAGCTCTTACAGGGGTGCAGGCGGCTACACCTTC
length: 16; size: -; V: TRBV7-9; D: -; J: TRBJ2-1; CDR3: CASSLTGLSSYNEQFF; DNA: TGTGCCAGCAGCTTGACGGGACTTAGCTCCTACAATGAGCAGTTCTTC
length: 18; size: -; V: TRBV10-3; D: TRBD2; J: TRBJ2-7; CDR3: CAISESGTSGTPRDEQYF; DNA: TGTGCCATCAGTGAGTCGGGTACTAGCGGAACTCCGAGGGACGAGCAGTACTTC
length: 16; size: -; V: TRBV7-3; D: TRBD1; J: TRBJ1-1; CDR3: CASSVGQGNMNTEAFF; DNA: TGTGCCAGCAGTGTGGGACAGGGTAACATGAACACTGAAGCTTTCTTT
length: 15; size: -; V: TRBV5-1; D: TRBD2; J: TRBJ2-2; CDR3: CASSLPAGVSGELFF; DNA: TGCGCCAGCAGCTTACCAGCGGGAGTTAGCGGGGAGCTGTTTTTT
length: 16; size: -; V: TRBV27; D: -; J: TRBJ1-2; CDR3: CASSLSVQLAFYGYTF; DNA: TGTGCCAGCAGTTTATCGGTACAGCTCGCCTTTTATGGCTACACCTTC
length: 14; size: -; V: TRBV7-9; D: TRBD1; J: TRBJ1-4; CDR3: CASSLDRGNEKLFF; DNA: TGTGCCAGCAGCTTGGACAGGGGTAATGAAAAACTGTTTTTT
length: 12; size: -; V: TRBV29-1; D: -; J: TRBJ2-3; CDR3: CSVEKGADTQYF; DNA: TGCAGCGTTGAAAAGGGGGCAGATACGCAGTATTTT
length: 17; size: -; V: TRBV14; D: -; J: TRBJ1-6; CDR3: CASSPRIGDRNNSPLHF; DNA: TGTGCCAGCAGCCCCCGAATAGGAGACAGAAATAATTCACCCCTCCACTTT
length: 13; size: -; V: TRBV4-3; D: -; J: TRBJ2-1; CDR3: CASSQDLEQLQFF; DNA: TGCGCCAGCAGCCAAGATCTAGAACAACTCCAGTTCTTC
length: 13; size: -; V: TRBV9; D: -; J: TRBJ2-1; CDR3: CASSVPFQNEQFF; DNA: TGTGCCAGCAGCGTACCCTTCCAGAATGAGCAGTTCTTC
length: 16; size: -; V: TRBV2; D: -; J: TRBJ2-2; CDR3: CASSDGVASNTGELFF; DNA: TGTGCCAGCAGTGACGGGGTGGCGTCGAACACCGGGGAGCTGTTTTTT
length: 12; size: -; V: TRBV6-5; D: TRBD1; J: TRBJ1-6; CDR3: CATRQGNSPLHF; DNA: TGTGCCACCCGACAGGGTAATTCACCCCTCCACTTT
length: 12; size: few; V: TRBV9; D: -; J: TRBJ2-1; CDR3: CASSFPAEVQFF; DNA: TGTGCCAGCAGCTTCCCAGCGGAGGTACAGTTCTTC
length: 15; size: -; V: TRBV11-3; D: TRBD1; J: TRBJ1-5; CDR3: CASSRTGDSNQPQHF; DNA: TGTGCCAGCAGCCGCACAGGGGATAGCAATCAGCCCCAGCATTTT
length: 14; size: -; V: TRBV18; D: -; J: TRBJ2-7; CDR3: CASSPGRTTLEQYF; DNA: TGTGCCAGCTCACCGGGGCGAACAACCCTCGAGCAGTACTTC
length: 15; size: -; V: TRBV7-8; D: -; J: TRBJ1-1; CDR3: CASSQNRGRNTEAFF; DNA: TGTGCCAGCAGCCAGAACCGGGGGAGGAACACTGAAGCTTTCTTT
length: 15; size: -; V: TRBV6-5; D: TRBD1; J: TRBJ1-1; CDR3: CASSYETGLSTEAFF; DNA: TGTGCCAGCAGTTACGAGACAGGGTTGAGCACTGAAGCTTTCTTT
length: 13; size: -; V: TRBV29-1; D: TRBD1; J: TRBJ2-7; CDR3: CSVLGTGAYEQYF; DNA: TGCAGCGTTTTGGGGACAGGGGCCTACGAGCAGTACTTC